This TCR beta chain is drawn from a study of siplizumab effects on memory and regulatory T cells. The length of the CDR3 is 13 residues. CDR1 and CDR2 (germline): SGHVS, FNYEAQ. The protocol was immunoSEQ multiplex PCR, while the TCRdb copy is restricted to in-frame clones and leaves out a portion. The sample contains about 110,000 clones, 80% to 95% of which appear only once. V and J are TRBV7-6 and TRBJ1-1; D is unresolved. The sequence was collected from a human donor in good health. Sample: CD4+ T cells sorted from blood. The CDR3 DNA reads as TGTGCAACCGTGAGTGTAATGAACACTGAAGCTTTCTTT. Amino acid sequence: CATVSVMNTEAFF.